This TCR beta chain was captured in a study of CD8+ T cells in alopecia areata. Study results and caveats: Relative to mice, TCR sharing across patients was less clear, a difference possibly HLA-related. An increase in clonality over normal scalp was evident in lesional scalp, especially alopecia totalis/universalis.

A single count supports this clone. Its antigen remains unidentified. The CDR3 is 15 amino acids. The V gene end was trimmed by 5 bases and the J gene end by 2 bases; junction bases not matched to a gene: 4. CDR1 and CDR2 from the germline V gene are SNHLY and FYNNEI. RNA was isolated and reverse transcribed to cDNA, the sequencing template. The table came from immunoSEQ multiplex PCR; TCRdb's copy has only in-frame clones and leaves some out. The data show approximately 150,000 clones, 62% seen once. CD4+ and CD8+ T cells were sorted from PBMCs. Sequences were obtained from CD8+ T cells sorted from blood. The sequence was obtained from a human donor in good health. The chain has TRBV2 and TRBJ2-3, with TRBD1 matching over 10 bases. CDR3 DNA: TGTGCCAGCAGTTCCGGGACAGGGGACACAGATACGCAGTATTTT. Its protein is CASSSGTGDTDTQYF.